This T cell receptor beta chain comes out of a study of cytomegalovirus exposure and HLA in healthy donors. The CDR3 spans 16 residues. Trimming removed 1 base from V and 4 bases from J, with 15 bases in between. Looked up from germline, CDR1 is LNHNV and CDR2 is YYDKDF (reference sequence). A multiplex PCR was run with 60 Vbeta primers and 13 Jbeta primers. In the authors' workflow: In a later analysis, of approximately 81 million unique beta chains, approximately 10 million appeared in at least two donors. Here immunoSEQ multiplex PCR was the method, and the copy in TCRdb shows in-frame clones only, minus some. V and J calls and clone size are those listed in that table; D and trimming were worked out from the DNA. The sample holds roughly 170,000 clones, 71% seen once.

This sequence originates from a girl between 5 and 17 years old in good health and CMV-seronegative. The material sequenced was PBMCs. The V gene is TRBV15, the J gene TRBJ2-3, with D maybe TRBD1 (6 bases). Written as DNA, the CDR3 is TGTGCCACCAGCAGAGGCCGGACAGTAACGGCAGATACGCAGTATTTT. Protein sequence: CATSRGRTVTADTQYF.